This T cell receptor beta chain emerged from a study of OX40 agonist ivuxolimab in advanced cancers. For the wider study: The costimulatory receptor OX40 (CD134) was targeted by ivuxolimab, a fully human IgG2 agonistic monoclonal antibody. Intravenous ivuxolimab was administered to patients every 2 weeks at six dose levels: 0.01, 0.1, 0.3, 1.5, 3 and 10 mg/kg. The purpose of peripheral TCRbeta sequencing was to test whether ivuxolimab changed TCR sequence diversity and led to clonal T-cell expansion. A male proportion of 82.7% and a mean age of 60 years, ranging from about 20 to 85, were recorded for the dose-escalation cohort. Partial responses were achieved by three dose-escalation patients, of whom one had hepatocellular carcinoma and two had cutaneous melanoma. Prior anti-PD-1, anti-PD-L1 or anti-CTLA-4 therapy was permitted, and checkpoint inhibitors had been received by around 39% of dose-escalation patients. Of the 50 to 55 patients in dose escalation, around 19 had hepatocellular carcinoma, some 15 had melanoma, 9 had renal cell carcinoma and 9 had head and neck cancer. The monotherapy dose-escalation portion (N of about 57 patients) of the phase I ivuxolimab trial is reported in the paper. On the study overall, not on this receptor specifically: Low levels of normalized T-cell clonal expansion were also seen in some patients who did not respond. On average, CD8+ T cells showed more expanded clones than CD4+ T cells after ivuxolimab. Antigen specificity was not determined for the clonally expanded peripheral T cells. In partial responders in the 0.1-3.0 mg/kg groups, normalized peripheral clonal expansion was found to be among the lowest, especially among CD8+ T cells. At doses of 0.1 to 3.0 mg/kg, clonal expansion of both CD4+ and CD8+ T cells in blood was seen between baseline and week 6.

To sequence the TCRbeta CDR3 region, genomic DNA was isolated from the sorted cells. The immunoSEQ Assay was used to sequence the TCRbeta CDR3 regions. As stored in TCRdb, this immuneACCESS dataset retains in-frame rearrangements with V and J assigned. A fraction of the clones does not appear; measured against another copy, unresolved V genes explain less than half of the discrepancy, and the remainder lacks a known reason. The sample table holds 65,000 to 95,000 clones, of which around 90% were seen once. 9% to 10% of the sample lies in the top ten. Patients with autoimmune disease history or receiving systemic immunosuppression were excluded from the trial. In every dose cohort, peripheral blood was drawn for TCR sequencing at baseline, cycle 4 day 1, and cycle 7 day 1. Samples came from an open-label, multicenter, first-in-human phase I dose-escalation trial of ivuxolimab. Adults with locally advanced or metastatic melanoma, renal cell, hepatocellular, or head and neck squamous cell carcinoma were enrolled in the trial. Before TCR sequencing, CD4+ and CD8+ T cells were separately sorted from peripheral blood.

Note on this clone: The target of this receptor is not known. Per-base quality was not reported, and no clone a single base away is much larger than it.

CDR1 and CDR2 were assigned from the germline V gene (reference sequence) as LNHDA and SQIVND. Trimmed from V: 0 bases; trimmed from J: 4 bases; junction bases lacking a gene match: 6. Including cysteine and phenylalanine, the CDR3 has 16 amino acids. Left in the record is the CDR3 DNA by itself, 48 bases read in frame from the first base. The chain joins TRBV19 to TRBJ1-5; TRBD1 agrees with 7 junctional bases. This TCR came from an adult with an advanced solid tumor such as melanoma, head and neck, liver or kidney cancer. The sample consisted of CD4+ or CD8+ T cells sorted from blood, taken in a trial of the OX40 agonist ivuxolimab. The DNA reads TGTGCCAGTAGTATAGATGCCGGGACAGTTAATCAGCCCCAGCATTTT. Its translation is CASSIDAGTVNQPQHF.